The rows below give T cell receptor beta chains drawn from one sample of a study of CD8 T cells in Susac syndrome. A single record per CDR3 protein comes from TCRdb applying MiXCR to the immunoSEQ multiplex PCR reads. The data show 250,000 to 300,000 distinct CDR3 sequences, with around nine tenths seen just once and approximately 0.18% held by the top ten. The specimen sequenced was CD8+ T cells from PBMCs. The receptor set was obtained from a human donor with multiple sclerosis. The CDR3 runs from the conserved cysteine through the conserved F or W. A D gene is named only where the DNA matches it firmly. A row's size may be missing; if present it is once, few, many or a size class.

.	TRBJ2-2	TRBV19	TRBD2	TGTGCCAGTAGGCCCGGGACTAGGTCCACCGGGGAGCTGTTTTTT	CASRPGTRSTGELFF
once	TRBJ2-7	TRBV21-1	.	TGTGCCAGCAGCAAAGAGGACAGGGGCTTATACCTTCCCTACGAGCAGTACTTC	CASSKEDRGLYLPYEQYF
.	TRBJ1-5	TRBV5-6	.	TGTGCCAGCAGTTCTGCCCGCTCTGGCCAGCCCCAGCATTTT	CASSSARSGQPQHF
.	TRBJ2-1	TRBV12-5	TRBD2	TGTGCTAGTCGTCTAGCGGGTTCATACAATGAGCAGTTCTTC	CASRLAGSYNEQFF
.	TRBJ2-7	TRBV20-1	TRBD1	TGCAGTGCTAGAGATTTAGGGACAGGAGACTCCTACGAGCAGTACTTC	CSARDLGTGDSYEQYF
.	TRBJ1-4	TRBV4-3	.	TGCGCCAGCAGCCAAGAATCCCCAAGGGTAGTTAATGAAAAACTGTTTTTT	CASSQESPRVVNEKLFF
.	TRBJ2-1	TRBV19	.	TGTGCCAGTAGTATATTTGACGGGATGGAGAATGAGCAGTTCTTC	CASSIFDGMENEQFF
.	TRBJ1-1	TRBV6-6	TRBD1	TGTGCCGGCGGGACAGGGCCCTTGGAGACTGAAGCTTTCTTT	CAGGTGPLETEAFF
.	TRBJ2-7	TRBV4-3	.	TGCGCCAGCAGCCAAGATCGGGCAGCCTCCTACGAGCAGTACTTC	CASSQDRAASYEQYF
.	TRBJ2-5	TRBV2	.	TGTGCCAGCAGTGACAGGGGTCTCTGGGAGACCCAGTACTTC	CASSDRGLWETQYF
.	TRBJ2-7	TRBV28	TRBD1	TGTGCCAGCAGTTACAGGGGGCTGACCTACGAGCAGTACTTC	CASSYRGLTYEQYF
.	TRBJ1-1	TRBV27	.	TGTGCCAGCAGTTTATCGGCAGGGGCCTGGACTGAAGCTTTCTTT	CASSLSAGAWTEAFF
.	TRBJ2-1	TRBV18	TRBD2	TGTGCCAGCTCACCAGCGGGAGGGGCGAATCGCTACAATGAGCAGTTCTTC	CASSPAGGANRYNEQFF
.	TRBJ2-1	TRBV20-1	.	TGCAGTGCTAGAAGGTATGGGTTCTACAATGAGCAGTTCTTC	CSARRYGFYNEQFF
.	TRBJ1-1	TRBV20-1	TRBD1	TGCAGTGCTGAAGGGGACAGGGGGATTTTGAACACTGAAGCTTTCTTT	CSAEGDRGILNTEAFF
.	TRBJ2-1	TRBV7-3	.	TGTGCCAGCAGCTTAACAGTGGGGTGGGAAAATGAGCAGTTCTTC	CASSLTVGWENEQFF
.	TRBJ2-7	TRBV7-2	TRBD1	TGTGCCAGCAGCTCGGACAGGGGGCTATACGAGCAGTACTTC	CASSSDRGLYEQYF
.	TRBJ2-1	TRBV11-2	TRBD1	TGTGCCAGCAGTTATTACACCGGGACAGGCTTCAATGAGCAGTTCTTC	CASSYYTGTGFNEQFF